This passage covers 31 T cell receptor beta chains from one sample sequenced in a study of shared clonotypes between healthy human individuals. The data were produced by immunoSEQ multiplex PCR, yet TCRdb's version contains in-frame clones alone and is incomplete. Counted here are some 2,400,000 clones, more than 90% occurring once; the ten biggest clones make up about 0.13%. The sample was naive CD4+ T cells sorted from blood. As for subset: CD45RA+ positively selected. Receptors originate from a man younger than 35 in good health.

The chain is built from TRBV5-1 and TRBJ1-1, with D possibly being TRBD1 (5 bases). CDR1 is SGHRS, CDR2 YFSETQ, per germline. V was clipped by 7 bases and J by 1 base, with 17 bases between them. CDR3 length equals 15 residues. The CDR3 spells CASRGEPISNTEAFF. CDR3 DNA: TGCGCCAGCCGGGGGGAGCCCATATCGAACACTGAAGCTTTCTTT.

The chain links TRBV18 to TRBJ1-2; possibly TRBD1 for D (5 bases). The germline V and J ends were trimmed by 6 bases and 8 bases, with 31 bases remaining between them. Germline CDR1 reads KGHSH; CDR2 reads LQKENI. CDR3 length: 18 residues. CDR3 nucleotide sequence: TGTGCCAGCTCGGCAGTTCTTGAGTCTTCGGGAGGGGCCAGAGGCTACACCTTC. Protein: CASSAVLESSGGARGYTF.

The chain couples TRBV7-9 to TRBJ2-1; 7 bases match TRBD2. Germline V gives CDR1 SEHNR, CDR2 FQNEAQ (reference sequence). After removal of 5 bases from V and 6 bases from J, the junction contained 19 bases not matched to a gene. The CDR3 spans 18 residues. DNA for the CDR3: TGTGCCAGCAGCCCGACGCCCCCCTCGGCCAGCGGGATCAATGAGCAGTTCTTC. Translation: CASSPTPPSASGINEQFF.

V and J are TRBV30 and TRBJ1-2; 10 bases fit TRBD1. CDR1 and CDR2 (germline): GTSNPN, SVGIG (reference sequence). This CDR3 has 14 amino acids. The J segment lost 4 bases and the V segment lost 7 bases, leaving 9 bases of the junction unmatched. The CDR3 DNA follows: TGTGCCTCAAGGGGACAGGGGAGCTTCTATGGCTACACCTTC. Translated: CASRGQGSFYGYTF.

The chain has TRBV15 and TRBJ2-7, with D unclear. Between the trimmed V and J ends, which lost 3 bases and 3 bases, there was a span of 9 bases. Germline CDR1 LNHNV, CDR2 YYDKDF (reference sequence). The CDR3 covers 13 residues. CDR3 bases: TGTGCCACCAGCAGGGTTTACGGCTACGAGCAGTACTTC. Protein sequence: CATSRVYGYEQYF. Supplemented by reference TRBV15 and TRBJ2-7, the full variable domain reads DAMVIQNPRYQVTQFGKPVTLSCSQTLNHNVMYWYQQKSSQAPKLLFHYYDKDFNNEADTPDNFQSRRPNTSFCFLDIRSPGLGDTAMYLCATSRVYGYEQYFGPGTRLTVT.

The chain's CDR3 is CASSQRTSGRAVGNEQFF. CDR3 in DNA: TGTGCCAGCAGCCAAAGGACTAGCGGGAGGGCCGTTGGCAATGAGCAGTTCTTC. The chain joins TRBV7-9 to TRBJ2-1, with TRBD2 matching over 15 bases. V shed 5 bases and J 6 bases; nucleotides not matched to a gene: 11. Germline CDR1 reads SEHNR; CDR2 reads FQNEAQ (reference sequence). The CDR3 runs to 18 residues. Using reference TRBV7-9 and TRBJ2-1 for the parts outside the CDR3, the full variable domain is DTGVSQNPRHKITKRGQNVTFRCDPISEHNRLYWYRQTLGQGPEFLTYFQNEAQLEKSRLLSDRFSAERPKGSFSTLEIQRTEQGDSAMYLCASSQRTSGRAVGNEQFFGPGTRLTVL.

The chain couples TRBV18 to TRBJ1-1, with unresolved D. CDR3 length equals 15 residues. Between the trimmed V and J ends, which lost 3 bases and 0 bases, there was a span of 11 bases. CDR1 and CDR2 from the germline V gene are KGHSH and LQKENI. CDR3 protein: CASSPHSDMNTEAFF. DNA for the CDR3: TGTGCCAGCTCACCTCACAGCGATATGAACACTGAAGCTTTCTTT.

V gene TRBV5-1 combines with J gene TRBJ2-7; D not resolved. The CDR3 is 14 residues long. CDR1 is SGHRS and CDR2 is YFSETQ in the germline V gene. Trimming took 0 bases from V and 2 from J, leaving 9 bases between them. CDR3 sequence (DNA): TGCGCCAGCAGCTTGGATCCTACCCCCTACGAGCAGTACTTC. As protein: CASSLDPTPYEQYF. The full variable domain, in which reference TRBV5-1 and TRBJ2-7 provide the parts outside the CDR3, is KAGVTQTPRYLIKTRGQQVTLSCSPISGHRSVSWYQQTPGQGLQFLFEYFSETQRNKGNFPGRFSGRQFSNSRSEMNVSTLELGDSALYLCASSLDPTPYEQYFGPGTRLTVT.

The V gene is TRBV4-1, the J gene TRBJ2-2, with D hard to call. Deletions cut 6 bases from V and 6 bases from J, with 17 bases between. The CDR3 has 15 amino acids. Germline CDR1 and CDR2: MGHRA and YSYEKL. Here the CDR3 reads CASRPGTPIPGELFF. CDR3 nucleotide sequence: TGCGCCAGCAGGCCCGGTACCCCAATTCCCGGGGAGCTGTTTTTT.

V and J are TRBV5-5 and TRBJ2-5, with 7 bases matching TRBD2. The germline V gene encodes CDR1 SGHKS and CDR2 YYEKEE (reference sequence). After removal of 1 base from V and 6 bases from J, the junction contained 9 bases not matched to a gene. This CDR3 has 15 residues. In DNA, the CDR3 is TGTGCCAGCAGCTTGAGCAGTAGCGGGTTCAAGACCCAGTACTTC. It is translated as CASSLSSSGFKTQYF.

The chain couples TRBV7-2 to TRBJ2-7, with TRBD2 identical over 10 bases. J gave up 6 bases and V 2 bases, and 7 bases lay outside the gene matches. Germline CDR1 is SGHTA and CDR2 is FQGNSA. The CDR3 contains 15 residues. The CDR3 DNA sequence: TGTGCCAGCAGCTTATCTAGCGGGAGTATCTCCGAGCAGTACTTC. The encoded protein is CASSLSSGSISEQYF.

J is TRBJ2-5 and V is TRBV2; D is perhaps TRBD1 (5 bases). Trimming removed 7 bases at V and 5 bases at J, with 14 bases between. Germline V gene sequence: CDR1 SNHLY, CDR2 FYNNEI. The CDR3 spans 13 residues. The CDR3 DNA sequence: TGTGCCAGCAATAAGGACAAGAGGGAGACCCAGTACTTC. This translates into CASNKDKRETQYF.

The chain employs TRBV5-1 and TRBJ1-1; D is undetermined. The V end was cut by 1 base, the J end by 3 bases, with 7 bases between. This CDR3 has 13 amino acids. Germline V gene sequence: CDR1 SGHRS, CDR2 YFSETQ. CDR3 protein: CASSLIQDTEAFF. Written as DNA, the CDR3 is TGCGCCAGCAGCTTGATCCAGGACACTGAAGCTTTCTTT.

This chain uses TRBV5-4 with TRBJ2-3; 16 nucleotides match TRBD2. Germline CDR1 and CDR2: SGHNT and YYREEE (reference sequence). The CDR3 contains 19 residues. V lost 0 bases to trimming and J lost 0 bases; unmatched junction nucleotides: 4. The CDR3 nucleotides read TGTGCCAGCAGCTTGGCGGGACTAGCGGGAGGGCGGAGCACAGATACGCAGTATTTT. Its protein is CASSLAGLAGGRSTDTQYF.

J is TRBJ2-7 and V is TRBV10-2; a weak D match, TRBD1 (6 bases). Germline V lookup: CDR1 WSHSY, CDR2 SAAADI. Trimming removed 3 bases from V and 0 bases from J, with 12 bases in between. This CDR3 has 15 amino acids. In DNA, the CDR3 is TGCGCCAGCAGTGATAGACAGGCGAGCTCCTACGAGCAGTACTTC. Translation: CASSDRQASSYEQYF.

The V and J genes are TRBV7-6 and TRBJ2-2, with no clear D. This CDR3 spans 16 amino acids. Trimming pared 1 base from V and 2 bases from J, leaving 11 bases between. Per the germline V gene, CDR1 is SGHVS and CDR2 is FNYEAQ. In nucleotides, the CDR3 is TGTGCCAGCAGCTTAGTAGAGACCGCCAACACCGGGGAGCTGTTTTTT. It yields the protein CASSLVETANTGELFF.

This rearrangement joins TRBV15 to TRBJ2-7, with 9 bases identical to TRBD1. The CDR3 has 15 residues. J gave up 7 bases and V 0 bases, and 7 bases lay outside the gene matches. Germline CDR1 LNHNV, CDR2 YYDKDF (reference sequence). The DNA for the CDR3 is TGTGCCACCAGCAGAGATCAACAGGGGGCAGGGGAGCAGTACTTC. Translated, it gives CATSRDQQGAGEQYF.

The chain joins TRBV5-4 to TRBJ2-3; D is ambiguous. The germline V and J ends were trimmed by 4 bases and 3 bases, with 21 bases remaining between them. CDR1 is SGHNT, CDR2 YYREEE, per germline (reference sequence). The CDR3 runs to 17 residues. CDR3 DNA: TGTGCCAGCAGCGAACCATTAGTCGTCGCTACAACAGATACGCAGTATTTT. It translates to CASSEPLVVATTDTQYF.

This clone was counted a single time. The DNA of the CDR3 is TGCGCCAGCAGCCAAGAGGGACCCGCGGGGGACGAGCAGTACTTC. The encoded protein is CASSQEGPAGDEQYF. The chain links TRBV4-3 to TRBJ2-7; 7 nucleotides agree with TRBD2. Unmatched junction bases numbered 7, after V lost 0 bases and J lost 5 bases. Germline-derived CDR1 and CDR2 are LGHNA and YSLEER. The CDR3 extends over 15 amino acids.

The rearrangement uses TRBV5-4 and TRBJ1-1; D is unclear. The germline CDR1 and CDR2 sequences are SGHNT and YYREEE (reference sequence). The CDR3 covers 14 residues. Trimming left V 1 base short and J 5 bases short, with 12 bases between. DNA for the CDR3: TGTGCCAGCAGCTTGTACGGGGTGGGGACTGAAGCTTTCTTT. Translated: CASSLYGVGTEAFF.

Note on this clone: An end of the junction differs from the germline gene, which may be a read error. The rearrangement links TRBV6-6 to TRBJ2-3; D is perhaps TRBD1 (6 bases). The CDR3 length is 11 residues. Germline CDR1 MNHNY, CDR2 SVGAGI (reference sequence). The CDR3: CASSYSTGSDF. For the CDR3, the DNA is TGTGCCAGCAGTTACTCAACAGGGTCAGATTTT.

This chain joins TRBV9 and TRBJ2-6; tentative D call: TRBD1 (6 bases). V lost 0 bases to trimming and J lost 0 bases, with 13 bases between them. CDR3 size: 18 residues. Germline CDR1 and CDR2: SGDLS and YYNGEE. CDR3: CASSVAGQLFSGANVLTF. The CDR3 coding sequence is TGTGCCAGCAGCGTAGCAGGACAGCTCTTCTCTGGGGCCAACGTCCTGACTTTC.

The rearrangement links TRBV10-1 to TRBJ2-1; 7 nucleotides match TRBD2. This CDR3 has 13 amino acids. The germline gives CDR1 WNHNN, CDR2 SYGVQD (reference sequence). After removal of 8 bases from V and 11 bases from J, the junction contained 12 bases not matched to a gene. The CDR3 DNA reads TGCGCCAGCGTCCGGGACCCCGGGGGGAAGCAGTTCTTC. It is translated as CASVRDPGGKQFF.

This clone was counted a single time. V usage is TRBV5-1 and J usage is TRBJ2-3; TRBD2 agrees at 7 bases. CDR1 SGHRS and CDR2 YFSETQ come from the germline V gene. Trimming at V came to 4 bases and at J to 4 bases, leaving 15 bases not matched to a gene. The CDR3 spans 17 residues. In nucleotides, the CDR3 is TGCGCCAGCAGCGTGCGGGGAGGCGGGAGTGAAGCAGATACGCAGTATTTT. Translating gives CASSVRGGGSEADTQYF.

The rearrangement uses TRBV18 and TRBJ2-2; the match to TRBD2 covers 15 bases. This CDR3 comprises 17 residues. Germline V gene sequence: CDR1 KGHSH, CDR2 LQKENI. The J segment lost 6 bases and the V segment lost 3 bases, leaving 5 bases of the junction unmatched. CDR3 in DNA: TGTGCCAGCTCACCGGGACTAGCGGGAGGAATGGCCGGGGAGCTGTTTTTT. Protein sequence: CASSPGLAGGMAGELFF.

This clone was seen once. A read error may produce the germline difference seen at one junction end. The V call is TRBV2, the J call TRBJ1-4, with D perhaps matching TRBD1 (5 bases). Germline V gives CDR1 SNHLY, CDR2 FYNNEI. CDR3 size: 15 residues. CDR3 sequence reads: CASREEGTGLEKLFF. CDR3 bases: TGTGCCAGCAGGGAAGAGGGTACAGGACTTGAAAAACTGTTTTTT. Full variable domain (remainder filled in from reference TRBV2 and TRBJ1-4): EPEVTQTPSHQVTQMGQEVILRCVPISNHLYFYWYRQILGQKVEFLVSFYNNEISEKSEIFDDQFSVERPDGSNFTLKIRSTKLEDSAMYFCASREEGTGLEKLFFGSGTQLSVL.

The chain recombines TRBV11-3 with TRBJ2-3, with no clear D. CDR3 length: 15 residues. Germline lookup yields CDR1 SGHNT and CDR2 YENEEA. Trimming took 2 bases from V and 0 from J, leaving 9 bases between them. CDR3 sequence reads: CASSLQAKSTDTQYF. CDR3 bases: TGTGCCAGCAGCTTACAGGCCAAAAGCACAGATACGCAGTATTTT.

The CDR3, as DNA: TGTGCCAGCAGTATGTTAAGGGCGGGCTATGGCTACACCTTC. The encoded protein is CASSMLRAGYGYTF. The V and J genes are TRBV2 and TRBJ1-2; D is unresolved. CDR3 length equals 14 residues. Germline CDR1 is SNHLY and CDR2 is FYNNEI. The V and J ends lost 5 bases and 4 bases respectively, with 14 bases between them.

This chain links TRBV11-2 with TRBJ2-1; 12 nucleotides match TRBD2. The germline V gene encodes CDR1 SGHAT and CDR2 FQNNGV. The CDR3 is 15 residues long. J lost 6 bases, V lost 5 bases, and 5 bases had no gene match. The CDR3 DNA is TGTGCCAGCAGCCCTGGACTAGCGGGGTCCAATGAGCAGTTCTTC. Translation: CASSPGLAGSNEQFF.

The rearrangement joins TRBV4-1 to TRBJ2-7; 8 bases line up with TRBD2. From germline, CDR1 is MGHRA and CDR2 YSYEKL. The CDR3 length is 14 residues. With 1 base clipped from V and 7 bases from J, the junction kept 6 bases outside the gene matches. In DNA, the CDR3 is TGCGCCAGCAGCCAAGCGGGAGGGCCTCGTGAGCAGTACTTC. Protein product: CASSQAGGPREQYF.

With respect to this clone: Other nucleotide sequences in the sample specify the same CDR3. This sequence joins TRBV4-1 and TRBJ1-4; 10 nucleotides line up with TRBD1. V lost 2 bases to trimming and J lost 7 bases; unmatched junction nucleotides: 4. The CDR3 has 15 amino acids. Per germline, CDR1 MGHRA and CDR2 YSYEKL. The CDR3 region has the DNA TGCGCCAGCAGCCAAACTGGACAGGGGGGTGAAAAACTGTTTTTT. Amino acids: CASSQTGQGGEKLFF.